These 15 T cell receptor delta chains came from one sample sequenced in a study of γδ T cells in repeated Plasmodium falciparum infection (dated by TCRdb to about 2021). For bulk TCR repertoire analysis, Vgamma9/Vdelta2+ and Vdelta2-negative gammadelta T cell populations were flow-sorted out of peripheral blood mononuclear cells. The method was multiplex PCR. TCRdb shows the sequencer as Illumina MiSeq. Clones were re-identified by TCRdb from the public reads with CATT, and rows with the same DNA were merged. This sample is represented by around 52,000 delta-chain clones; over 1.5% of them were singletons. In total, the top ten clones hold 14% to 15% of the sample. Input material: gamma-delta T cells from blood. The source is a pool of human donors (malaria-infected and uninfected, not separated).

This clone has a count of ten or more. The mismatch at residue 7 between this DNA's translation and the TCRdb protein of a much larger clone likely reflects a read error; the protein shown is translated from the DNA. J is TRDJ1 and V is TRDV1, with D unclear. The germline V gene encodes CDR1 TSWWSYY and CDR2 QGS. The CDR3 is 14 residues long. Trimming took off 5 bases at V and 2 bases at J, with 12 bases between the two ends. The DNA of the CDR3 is TGTGCTCTTGGGAGGAACACCAGGACCGATAAACTCATCTTT. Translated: CALGRNTRTDKLIF.

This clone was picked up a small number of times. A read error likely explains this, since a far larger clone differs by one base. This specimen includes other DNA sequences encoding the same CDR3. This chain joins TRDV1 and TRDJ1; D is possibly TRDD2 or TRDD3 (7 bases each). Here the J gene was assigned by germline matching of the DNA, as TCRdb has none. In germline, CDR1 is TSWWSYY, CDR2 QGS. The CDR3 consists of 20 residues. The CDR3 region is CALGEPLSYCGILPTDKLIF. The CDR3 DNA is TGTGCTCTCGGGGAACCCCTTTCCTACTGTGGGATACTCCCCACCGATAAACTCATCTTT.

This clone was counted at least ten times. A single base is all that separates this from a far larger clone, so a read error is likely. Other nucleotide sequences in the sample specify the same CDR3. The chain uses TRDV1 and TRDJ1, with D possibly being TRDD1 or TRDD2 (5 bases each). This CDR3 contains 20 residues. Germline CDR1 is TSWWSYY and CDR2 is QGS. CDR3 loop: CALGELPFPLFHKYTDKLIF. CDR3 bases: TGTGCTCTTGGGGAACTACCCTTTCCTTTATTTCATAAATACACCGACAAACTCATCTTT.

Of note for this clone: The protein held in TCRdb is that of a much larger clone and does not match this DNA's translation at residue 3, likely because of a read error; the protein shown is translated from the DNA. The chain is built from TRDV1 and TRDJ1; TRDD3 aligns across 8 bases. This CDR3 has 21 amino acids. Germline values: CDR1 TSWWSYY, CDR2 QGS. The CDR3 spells CAPGELKPHGGDTRYTDKLIF. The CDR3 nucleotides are TGTGCTCCTGGGGAACTCAAGCCCCACGGCGGGGATACAAGGTACACCGATAAACTCATCTTT.

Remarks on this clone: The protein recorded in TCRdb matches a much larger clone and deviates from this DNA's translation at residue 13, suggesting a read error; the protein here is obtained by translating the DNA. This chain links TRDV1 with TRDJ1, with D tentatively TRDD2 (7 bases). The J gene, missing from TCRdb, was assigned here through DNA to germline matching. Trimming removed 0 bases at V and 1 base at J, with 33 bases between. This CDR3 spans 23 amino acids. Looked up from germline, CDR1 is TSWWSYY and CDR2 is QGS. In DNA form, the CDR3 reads TGTGCTCTTGGGGAACTAAGTTCCTACAAGAGGGGGACACTGGGCGGTTCCACCGATAAACTCATCTTT. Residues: CALGELSSYKRGTLGGSTDKLIF.

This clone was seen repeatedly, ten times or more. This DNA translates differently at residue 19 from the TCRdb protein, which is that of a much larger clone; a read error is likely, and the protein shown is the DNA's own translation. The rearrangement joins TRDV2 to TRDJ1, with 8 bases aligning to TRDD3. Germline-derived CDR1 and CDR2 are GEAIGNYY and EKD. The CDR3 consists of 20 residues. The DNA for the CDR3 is TGTGCCTGTGACACTCTTCCCGGGACTGGGGGTCTACTGGACACCGATAAACTCACCTTT. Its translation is CACDTLPGTGGLLDTDKLTF.

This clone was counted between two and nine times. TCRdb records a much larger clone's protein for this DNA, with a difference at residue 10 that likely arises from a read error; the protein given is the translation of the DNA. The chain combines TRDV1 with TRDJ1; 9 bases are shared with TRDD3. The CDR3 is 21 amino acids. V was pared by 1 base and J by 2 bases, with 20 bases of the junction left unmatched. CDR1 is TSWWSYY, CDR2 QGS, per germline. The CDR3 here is CALGERTIDWGYGSYTDKLIF. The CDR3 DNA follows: TGTGCTCTTGGGGAACGGACCATCGATTGGGGATACGGTTCTTATACCGATAAACTCATCTTT.

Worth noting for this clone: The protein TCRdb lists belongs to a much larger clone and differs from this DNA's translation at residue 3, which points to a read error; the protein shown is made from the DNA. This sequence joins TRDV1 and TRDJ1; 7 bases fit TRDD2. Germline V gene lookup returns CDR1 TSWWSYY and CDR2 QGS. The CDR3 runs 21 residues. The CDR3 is CAVGAPFLTGSERRCTDKLIF. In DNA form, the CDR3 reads TGTGCTGTTGGGGCCCCCTTCCTGACCGGGTCTGAGAGACGCTGCACCGATAAACTCATCTTT.

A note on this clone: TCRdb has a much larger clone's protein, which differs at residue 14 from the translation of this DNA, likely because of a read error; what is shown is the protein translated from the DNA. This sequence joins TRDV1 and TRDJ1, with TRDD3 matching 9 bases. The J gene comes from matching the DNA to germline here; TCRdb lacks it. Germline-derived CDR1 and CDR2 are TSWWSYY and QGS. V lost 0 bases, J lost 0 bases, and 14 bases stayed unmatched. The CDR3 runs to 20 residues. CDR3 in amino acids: CALGELCPHYWGTHTDKLIF. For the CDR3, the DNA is TGTGCTCTTGGGGAACTCTGTCCCCACTACTGGGGGACCCACACCGATAAACTCATCTTT.

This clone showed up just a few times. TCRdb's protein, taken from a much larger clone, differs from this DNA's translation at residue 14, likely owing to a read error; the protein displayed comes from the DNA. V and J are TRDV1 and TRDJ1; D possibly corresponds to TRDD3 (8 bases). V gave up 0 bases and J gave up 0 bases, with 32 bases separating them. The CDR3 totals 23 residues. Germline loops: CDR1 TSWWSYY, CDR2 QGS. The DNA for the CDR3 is TGTGCTCTTGGGGAACTCTTTCCTACGAGGACCCTAAACCGGGGGATAGACACCGATAAACTCATCTTT. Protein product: CALGELFPTRTLNRGIDTDKLIF.

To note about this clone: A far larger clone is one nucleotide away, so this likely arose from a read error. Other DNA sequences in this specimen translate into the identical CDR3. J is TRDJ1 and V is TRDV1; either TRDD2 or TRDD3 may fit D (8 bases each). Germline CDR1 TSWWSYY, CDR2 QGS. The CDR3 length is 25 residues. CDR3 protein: CALGEPTFLISFNDGGFRYTDKLIF. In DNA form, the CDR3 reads TGTGCTCTTGGGGAACCAACCTTCCTAATCTCTTTTAATGATGGGGGATTCCGGTACACCGACAAACTCATCTTT.

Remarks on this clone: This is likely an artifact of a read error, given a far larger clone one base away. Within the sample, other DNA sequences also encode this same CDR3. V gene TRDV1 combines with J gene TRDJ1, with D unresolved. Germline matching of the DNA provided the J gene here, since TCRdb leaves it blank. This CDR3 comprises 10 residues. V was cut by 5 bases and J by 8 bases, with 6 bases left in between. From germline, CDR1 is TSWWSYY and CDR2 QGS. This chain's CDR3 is CALGKAKLIF. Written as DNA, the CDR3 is TGTGCTCTTGGGAAAGCCAAACTCATCTTT.

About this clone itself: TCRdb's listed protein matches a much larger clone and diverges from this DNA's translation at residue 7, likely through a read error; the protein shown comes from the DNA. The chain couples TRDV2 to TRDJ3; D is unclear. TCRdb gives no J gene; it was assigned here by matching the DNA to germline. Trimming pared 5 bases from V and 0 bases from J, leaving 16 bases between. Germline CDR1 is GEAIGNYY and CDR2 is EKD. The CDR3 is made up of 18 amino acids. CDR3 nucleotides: TGTGCCTGTGTCGGGGTACCGGGCGACTCCTGGGACACCCGACAGATGTTTTTC. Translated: CACVGVPGDSWDTRQMFF.

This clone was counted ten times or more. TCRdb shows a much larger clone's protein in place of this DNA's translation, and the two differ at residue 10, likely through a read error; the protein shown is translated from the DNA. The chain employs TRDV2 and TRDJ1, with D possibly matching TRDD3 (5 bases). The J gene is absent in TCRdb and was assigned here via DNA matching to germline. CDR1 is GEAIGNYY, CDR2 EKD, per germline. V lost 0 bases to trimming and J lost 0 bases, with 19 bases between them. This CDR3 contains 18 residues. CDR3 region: CACDTLGLLRTHTDKLIF. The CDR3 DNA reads TGTGCCTGTGACACCCTGGGTTTACTGAGGACGCACACCGATAAACTCATCTTT.

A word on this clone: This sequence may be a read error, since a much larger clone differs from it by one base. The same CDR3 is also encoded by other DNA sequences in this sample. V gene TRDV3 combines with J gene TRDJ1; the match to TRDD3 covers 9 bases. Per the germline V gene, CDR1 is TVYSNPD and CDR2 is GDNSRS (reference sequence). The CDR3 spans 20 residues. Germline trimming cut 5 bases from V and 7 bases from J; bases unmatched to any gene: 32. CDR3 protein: CAVSGLPPDYWGNGAGKLIF. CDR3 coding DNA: TGTGCCGTTTCGGGCCTTCCTCCCGACTACTGGGGGAACGGGGCGGGTAAACTCATCTTT.